Listed below are T cell receptor beta chains from one sample, sequenced in a study of cytomegalovirus exposure and HLA in healthy donors. The data were produced by immunoSEQ multiplex PCR, yet TCRdb's version contains in-frame clones alone and is incomplete. This sample has under 130,000 clones, with 70% to 75% found just once. The sample comprised PBMCs. These receptors originate from a man aged 40-55 years in good health and CMV-seronegative. The CDR3 runs from the conserved cysteine through the conserved F or W. A D gene is named only where the DNA matches it firmly. The size entry is marked missing in some rows and otherwise reads once, few, many or a size class.

>-|TRBJ2-3|TRBD2|TRBV10-3
CAVASGSLPTDTQYF
TGTGCCGTGGCTAGCGGGTCCCTACCCACAGATACGCAGTATTTT
>-|TRBJ2-3|TRBD1|TRBV11-2
CASSLGQFSTDTQYF
TGTGCCAGCAGCTTGGGACAGTTCAGCACAGATACGCAGTATTTT
>-|TRBJ1-4|-|TRBV28
CASSLSINEKLFF
TGTGCCAGCAGTTTATCCATTAATGAAAAACTGTTTTTT
>-|TRBJ2-7|-|TRBV7-9
CASSVYREGYEQYF
TGTGCCAGCAGCGTCTACAGGGAAGGCTACGAGCAGTACTTC
>-|TRBJ2-7|-|TRBV4-1
CASSQEVTAYEQYF
TGCGCCAGCAGCCAAGAGGTTACTGCCTACGAGCAGTACTTC
>-|TRBJ2-7|TRBD1|TRBV4-1
CASSLRGPYEQYF
TGCGCCAGCAGCCTCAGGGGGCCCTACGAGCAGTACTTC
>-|TRBJ1-2|-|TRBV13
CASSLGATSTNYGYTF
TGTGCCAGCAGCTTAGGCGCGACAAGCACTAACTATGGCTACACCTTC
>-|TRBJ1-6|-|TRBV5-1
CASSKGDYNSPLHF
TGCGCCAGCAGCAAGGGGGACTATAATTCACCCCTCCACTTT
>few|TRBJ2-6|-|TRBV6-5
CASSSGSGANVLTF
TGTGCCAGCAGTTCGGGTTCTGGGGCCAACGTCCTGACTTTC
>-|TRBJ2-2|-|TRBV5-6
CASSFSGNTGELFF
TGTGCCAGCAGCTTCTCGGGTAACACCGGGGAGCTGTTTTTT
>-|TRBJ1-2|-|TRBV11-2
CASSPLLQVIGYTF
TGTGCCAGCAGCCCCCTCTTACAGGTGATCGGCTACACCTTC
>-|TRBJ2-6|-|TRBV11-2
CASSILRGSGANVLTF
TGTGCCAGCAGCATCCTCCGGGGCTCTGGGGCCAACGTCCTGACTTTC
>-|TRBJ1-2|-|TRBV14
CASSPTTAESFYGYTF
TGTGCCAGCAGCCCGACGACAGCCGAAAGCTTCTATGGCTACACCTTC
>few|TRBJ2-1|-|TRBV21-1
CASSKFFRCPSRDYNEQFF
TGTGCCAGCAGCAAATTCTTCCGGTGTCCCTCCCGGGACTACAATGAGCAGTTCTTC
>-|TRBJ2-7|TRBD2|TRBV5-1
CASSLEGLSYEQYF
TGCGCCAGCAGCTTGGAGGGACTATCCTACGAGCAGTACTTC
>-|TRBJ1-2|TRBD1|TRBV27
CASSFGTGANYGYTF
TGTGCCAGCAGTTTTGGGACAGGGGCTAACTATGGCTACACCTTC
>many|TRBJ2-5|TRBD2|TRBV6-1
CASSAPLTSGGETQYF
TGTGCCAGCAGTGCACCTTTGACTAGCGGGGGAGAGACCCAGTACTTC
>-|TRBJ2-5|TRBD1|TRBV7-8
CASSPRTGGGETQYF
TGTGCCAGCAGCCCTCGGACAGGGGGCGGTGAGACCCAGTACTTC
>-|TRBJ2-3|TRBD1|TRBV13
CASSLGTGYTDTQYF
TGTGCCAGCAGCTTAGGGACAGGGTACACAGATACGCAGTATTTT
>-|TRBJ1-1|-|TRBV19
CASKPRTGEAFF
TGTGCCAGTAAACCCAGGACGGGAGAAGCTTTCTTT
>-|TRBJ2-7|TRBD2|TRBV7-2
CASSSAPGLAEGGQYF
TGTGCCAGCAGCTCAGCTCCGGGACTAGCGGAGGGGGGGCAGTACTTC
>-|TRBJ2-7|TRBD1|TRBV5-4
CASSRGLTYEQYF
TGTGCCAGCAGCAGGGGGCTTACCTACGAGCAGTACTTC
>few|TRBJ2-3|-|TRBV7-9
CASSPRGTRDTQYF
TGTGCCAGCAGCCCTCGGGGGACTCGAGATACGCAGTATTTT
>-|TRBJ2-1|TRBD2|TRBV6-5
CASSPFTSGRVEQFF
TGTGCCAGCAGCCCATTTACTAGCGGGAGGGTTGAGCAGTTCTTC
>-|TRBJ2-3|-|TRBV7-9
CASSPPLRVGTDTQYF
TGTGCCAGCAGCCCACCTCTACGGGTCGGCACAGATACGCAGTATTTT
>-|TRBJ1-5|TRBD1|TRBV5-1
CASSVGQGGNQPQHF
TGCGCCAGCAGCGTCGGACAGGGTGGGAATCAGCCCCAGCATTTT
>-|TRBJ2-3|TRBD2|TRBV28
CASSLSGGGWNTDTQYF
TGTGCCAGCAGTTTATCCGGCGGGGGGTGGAACACAGATACGCAGTATTTT
>-|TRBJ1-1|-|TRBV10-3
CATAWELEAFF
TGTGCCACCGCGTGGGAGTTGGAAGCTTTCTTT
>-|TRBJ1-2|-|TRBV10-2
CASSESENYGYTF
TGCGCCAGCAGTGAGTCTGAGAACTATGGCTACACCTTC
>-|TRBJ2-1|TRBD2|TRBV12-5
CASGQTPGLAVLGRSSYNEQFF
TGTGCTAGTGGTCAGACCCCGGGACTAGCTGTATTAGGAAGGAGCTCCTACAATGAGCAGTTCTTC
>once|TRBJ1-3|-|TRBV7-9
CASSHRRGNTIYF
TGTGCCAGCAGCCACCGCAGAGGAAACACCATATATTTT
>-|TRBJ2-1|-|TRBV4-1
CASSLLRDLYNEQFF
TGCGCCAGCAGCCTCCTCCGGGACTTGTACAATGAGCAGTTCTTC
>-|TRBJ2-7|-|TRBV28
CASSPDNPEQYF
TGTGCCAGCAGCCCCGACAACCCCGAGCAGTACTTC
>-|TRBJ1-5|-|TRBV11-3
CASSLASRNSNQPQHF
TGTGCCAGCAGCTTAGCTAGCCGGAATAGCAATCAGCCCCAGCATTTT
>-|TRBJ2-3|TRBD2|TRBV4-1
CASSQLAVRRTSGNPDTQYF
TGCGCCAGCAGCCAATTGGCCGTACGCCGGACTAGCGGGAACCCAGATACGCAGTATTTT
>few|TRBJ2-7|TRBD2|TRBV7-9
CASSFTGTSGTGEQYF
TGTGCCAGCAGCTTTACCGGGACTAGCGGGACAGGCGAGCAGTACTTC
>-|TRBJ1-4|TRBD1|TRBV5-1
CASRPWTGGSEKLFF
TGCGCCAGCAGACCGTGGACAGGGGGCAGTGAAAAACTGTTTTTT
>-|TRBJ2-7|-|TRBV27
CASSLRTGGGFSYEQYF
TGTGCCAGCAGTCTAAGGACCGGAGGTGGGTTCTCCTACGAGCAGTACTTC
>-|TRBJ1-5|-|TRBV19
CASDIDSNQPQHF
TGTGCCTCGGACATTGATAGCAATCAGCCCCAGCATTTT
>-|TRBJ2-1|TRBD2|TRBV6-4
CASSDRSGSTNEQFF
TGTGCCAGCAGTGATCGGAGCGGGAGCACAAATGAGCAGTTCTTC
>-|TRBJ2-3|TRBD2|TRBV7-2
CASSPRTSGSTDTQYF
TGTGCCAGCAGCCCGCGGACTAGCGGTAGCACAGATACGCAGTATTTT
>-|TRBJ2-3|TRBD2|TRBV10-3
CAMSGGTDTQYF
TGTGCCATGAGCGGGGGCACAGATACGCAGTATTTT
>-|TRBJ1-1|TRBD1|TRBV6-5
CASSYLLSDRSKEAFF
TGTGCCAGCAGTTACCTCCTTTCGGACAGGTCTAAAGAAGCTTTCTTT
>once|TRBJ2-7|TRBD1|TRBV4-3
CASSQDYGTVYEQYF
TGCGCCAGCAGCCAAGATTACGGGACAGTGTACGAGCAGTACTTC
>-|TRBJ1-2|TRBD1|TRBV9
CASSSRQGIGFYGYTF
TGTGCCAGCAGCTCTCGACAGGGGATTGGTTTCTATGGCTACACCTTC
>few|TRBJ1-3|-|TRBV4-1
CASSQGSPRGNTIYF
TGCGCCAGCAGCCAAGGCTCGCCTAGGGGAAACACCATATATTTT
>few|TRBJ1-6|-|TRBV11-2
CASSLDANSPLHF
TGTGCCAGCAGCTTAGATGCGAATTCACCCCTCCACTTT
>-|TRBJ2-3|TRBD1|TRBV7-9
CASSLRTGGTDTQYF
TGTGCCAGCAGCTTACGGACAGGGGGAACAGATACGCAGTATTTT
>-|TRBJ2-7|TRBD2|TRBV10-1
CASSGLASPYEQYF
TGCGCCAGCAGTGGACTAGCGTCCCCTTACGAGCAGTACTTC
>-|TRBJ2-5|TRBD2|TRBV4-2
CASSQELPGLAGGQETQYF
TGTGCCAGCAGCCAAGAACTGCCCGGACTAGCGGGGGGACAAGAGACCCAGTACTTC
>-|TRBJ2-5|-|TRBV6-6
CASSYLDKYQETQYF
TGTGCCAGCAGTTACTTGGACAAGTACCAAGAGACCCAGTACTTC
>-|TRBJ1-3|-|TRBV9
CASSSNGVSGNTIYF
TGTGCCAGCAGTTCCAACGGGGTTTCTGGAAACACCATATATTTT
>-|TRBJ2-3|TRBD2|TRBV6-1
CASRETRLAASTDTQYF
TGTGCCAGCAGGGAAACCCGTCTAGCGGCTAGCACAGATACGCAGTATTTT
>-|TRBJ2-7|-|TRBV7-2
CASSLAGGGYEQYF
TGTGCCAGCAGCTTAGCTGGGGGAGGCTACGAGCAGTACTTC
>-|TRBJ1-1|-|TRBV6-1
CASSDVTMNTEAFF
TGTGCCAGCAGTGACGTAACAATGAACACTGAAGCTTTCTTT
>-|TRBJ1-5|TRBD1|TRBV7-2
CASSIGQGSQPQHF
TGTGCCAGCAGCATCGGACAGGGAAGTCAGCCCCAGCATTTT
>-|TRBJ2-7|-|TRBV27
CASSLFRDPGGEQYF
TGTGCCAGCAGCCTATTCCGGGACCCCGGGGGCGAGCAGTACTTC